This TCR beta chain was identified in a study of blood T cell repertoires in COVID-19. Across the study: Acute-phase and convalescent COVID-19 samples originated in the United States, Italy and Spain. T cells, B-cell-depleted T cells, or PBMCs supplied cDNA or gDNA.

CDR1 is SNHLY, CDR2 FYNNEI, per germline. Trimming pared 4 bases from V and 5 bases from J, leaving 14 bases between. The CDR3 spans 14 residues. Per the authors' pipeline: It was from reference gene primer amplification that nucleated cell counts were estimated. Only in-frame clones appear in the TCRdb table, and some are missing; sequencing was by immunoSEQ multiplex PCR. V and J calls plus clone size are reproduced from that table; the DNA served to infer D and trimming. The table records tens of thousands of clones, 75% to 90% of them present only once. Sequenced input: peripheral blood. The clonotype was recovered from a woman in her thirties or forties with acute or convalescent COVID-19. The chain couples TRBV2 to TRBJ2-5, with D tentatively TRBD2 (5 bases). The CDR3 spells CASSVLRGSETQYF. For the CDR3, the DNA is TGTGCCAGCAGTGTGCTAAGAGGGTCGGAGACCCAGTACTTC. The whole variable domain, remainder taken from reference TRBV2 and TRBJ2-5, is EPEVTQTPSHQVTQMGQEVILRCVPISNHLYFYWYRQILGQKVEFLVSFYNNEISEKSEIFDDQFSVERPDGSNFTLKIRSTKLEDSAMYFCASSVLRGSETQYFGPGTRLLVL.